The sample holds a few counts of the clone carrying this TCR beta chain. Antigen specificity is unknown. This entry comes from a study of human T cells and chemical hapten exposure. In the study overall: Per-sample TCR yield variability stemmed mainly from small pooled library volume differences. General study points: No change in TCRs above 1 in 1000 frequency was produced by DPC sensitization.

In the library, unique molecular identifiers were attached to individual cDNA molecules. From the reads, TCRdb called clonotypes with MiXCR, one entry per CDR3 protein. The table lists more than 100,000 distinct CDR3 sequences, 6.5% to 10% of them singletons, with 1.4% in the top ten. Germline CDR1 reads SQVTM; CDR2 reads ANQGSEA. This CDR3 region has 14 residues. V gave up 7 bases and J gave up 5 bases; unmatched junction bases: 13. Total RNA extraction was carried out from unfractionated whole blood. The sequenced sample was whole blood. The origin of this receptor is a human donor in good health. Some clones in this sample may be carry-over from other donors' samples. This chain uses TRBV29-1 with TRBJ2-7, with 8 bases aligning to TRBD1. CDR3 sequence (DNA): TGCAGCGCCGAGACAGGGGACGGAGGTAACGAGCAGTACTTC. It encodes CSAETGDGGNEQYF.